This TCR beta chain stems from a study of T cell responses to AZD1222 COVID-19 vaccine listed by TCRdb under 2021. In terms of the full investigation: A total of under 250 trial participants underwent TCR sequencing, of whom 207 had received two doses of AZD1222 and around 25 had received two doses of the MenACWY control vaccine. Trial participants were enrolled into age subgroups of 18-55, 56-69 and 70-plus years, which contained approximately 150, 28 and 58 TCR-sequenced participants, respectively.

Reading the label with the study, this specimen's time point is: about 28 days (+/-7) after the second vaccine dose. Sample treatment or condition, as interpreted from the label and publication: meningococcal conjugate vaccine given as trial control. The vaccinee samples were drawn from two UK trials, COV001 and COV002, one of which was a single-blind randomized controlled phase 2/3 trial testing AZD1222 (ChAdOx1 nCoV-19) in healthy adults. For TCRbeta chain sequencing, PBMC samples from trial participants were taken at day 0 and at day 28 after the second dose. The CDR3 holds 15 amino acids from the cysteine to the phenylalanine. The sequence is cut down to CDR3 DNA, 45 bases in frame from base 1. The V end loses 4 bases and the J end loses 8 bases, and a stretch of 18 bases separates them. The germline V gene supplies CDR1 SGHDT and CDR2 YYEEEE. What the research found in general, with its limitations: In the small 56-69-year group, the increase in depth fell short of significance, most likely because of low power. Participants were mostly white British and included more females than males, and it was suggested by the authors that clonal diversity may have been underestimated. Reportedly, close to half of the unique spike-specific TCRs recognized epitopes lying outside the regions that are mutated in the B.1.351 and B.1.1.7 variants. Because no day 14 peak-response samples were available, the repertoires could be characterized only after the peak T cell response. Conclusions about previously exposed vaccinees were limited because only six AZD1222 recipients were SARS-CoV-2 seropositive at baseline. A significant rise in spike-specific TCR breadth and depth was observed after two AZD1222 doses relative to day 0 and relative to MenACWY recipients. The whole spike protein was spanned by vaccine-associated CD4 TCRs, and dominant responses were seen in regions 160-218 and 743-854.

The CDR3 regions of human TCRbeta chains were analyzed by immunosequencing. The published analysis was carried out like this. TCRs in the repertoires were matched against a reference library of SARS-CoV-2-specific TCRs that had been generated with the MIRA antigen-specificity platform. Breadth meant the fraction of unique TCRs that were SARS-CoV-2-associated, whereas depth meant the fraction of total T cells that were SARS-CoV-2-associated. Each spike-specific TCR was assigned to its reactive spike region and to a CD4 or CD8 class using the MIRA data. Log10-transformed breadth and depth values were compared by one-way ANOVA with Sidak's multiple comparisons tests. What TCRdb holds here is the immuneACCESS table cut down to in-frame rearrangements. Part of the clones is not present; checked against another copy, under half of the missing clones reflect an unresolved V gene, and the others are unexplained. V, J and clone size reflect that table, while D and trimming were determined from the DNA. This sample has about 180,000 clones in its table, and about 93% of those were observed once. Of the sample, under 1.1% falls within the top ten clones.

A word on this clone: Its antigen is unknown. Within one base of it there is no much larger clone, and no base qualities were kept.

Here the chain combines TRBV5-6 and TRBJ1-4, with TRBD1 tentatively as D gene (5 bases match). Sample: peripheral blood, taken 28 days after the second dose of the MenACWY control vaccine. This receptor was identified in an adult who received the MenACWY meningococcal vaccine as a control. The bases read TGTGCCAGCAGCGCGAGACAACTCGCAGGGGAAAAACTGTTTTTT. It encodes CASSARQLAGEKLFF.